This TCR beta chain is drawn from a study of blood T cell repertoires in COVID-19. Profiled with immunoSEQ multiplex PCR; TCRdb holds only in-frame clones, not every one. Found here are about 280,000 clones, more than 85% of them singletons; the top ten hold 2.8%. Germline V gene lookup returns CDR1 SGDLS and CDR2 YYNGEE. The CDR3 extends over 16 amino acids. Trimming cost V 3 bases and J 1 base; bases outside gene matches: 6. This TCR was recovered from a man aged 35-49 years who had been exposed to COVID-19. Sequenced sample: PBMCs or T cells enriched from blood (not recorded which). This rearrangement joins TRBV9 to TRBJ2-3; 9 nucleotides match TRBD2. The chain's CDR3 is CASSASTSGGTDTQYF. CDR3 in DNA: TGTGCCAGCAGCGCCTCGACTAGCGGAGGCACAGATACGCAGTATTTT. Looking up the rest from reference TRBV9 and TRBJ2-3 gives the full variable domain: DSGVTQTPKHLITATGQRVTLRCSPRSGDLSVYWYQQSLDQGLQFLIQYYNGEERAKGNILERFSAQQFPDLHSELNLSSLELGDSALYFCASSASTSGGTDTQYFGPGTRLTVL.